Listed below are T cell receptor beta chains from one sample, sequenced in a study of T cells in Graves' hyperthyroidism and ophthalmopathy. TCRdb re-derived calls from the multiplex PCR reads in MiXCR, one entry per CDR3 protein. This table holds hundreds of thousands of distinct CDR3 sequences, 14% found once. Sequencing was performed on blood. The receptors here all came from a young woman with Graves' hyperthyroidism. Both conserved end residues are part of each CDR3. The order of the fields is clone size, V gene, J gene, D gene, CDR3 DNA, CDR3 protein. The D gene is left open where the match is weak. Not all rows give a size; the values are once, few, many and, for expanded clones, a class.

few	TRBV20-1	TRBJ2-7	-	TGCAGTGCAAACAAGCCGGGCCTCAGCCTTGACGAGCAGTACTTC	CSANKPGLSLDEQYF
many	TRBV2	TRBJ2-3	-	TGTGCTTGCGCCCGGGCTACTTCTGGAGATACGCAGTATTTT	CACARATSGDTQYF
many	TRBV6-2/TRBV6-3	TRBJ2-1	-	TGTGCCAGCAGTTCCACTACCAATGAGCAGTTCTTC	CASSSTTNEQFF
few	TRBV30	TRBJ2-5	TRBD2	TGTGCCTGGACTAGCGGGAGTGAAGAGACCCAGTACTTC	CAWTSGSEETQYF
-	TRBV10-3	TRBJ2-1	-	TGTGCCATCAGTGAGCTCAAGGGGAGGAGGTACAATGAGCAGTTCTTC	CAISELKGRRYNEQFF
many	TRBV28	TRBJ1-1	-	TGTGCCAGCAGAGTAACAGGGATGAACACTGAAGCTTTCTTT	CASRVTGMNTEAFF
many	TRBV7-9	TRBJ2-5	TRBD1	TGTGCCAGCAGCTCACTGGGGGGGACAGGGGGCGAGACCCAGTACTTC	CASSSLGGTGGETQYF
few	TRBV3-1	TRBJ2-1	-	TGTGCCAGCAGCCAAGTTTGGGATACTGAGCAGTTCTTC	CASSQVWDTEQFF
many	TRBV30	TRBJ2-1	TRBD2	TGTGCCTGGAGCGTAGCGGGAGGTGGAAACAATGAGCAGTTCTTC	CAWSVAGGGNNEQFF
many	TRBV24-1	TRBJ2-5	-	TGTGCCACGGCCTCTGGGGCAGACGAGACCCAGTACTTC	CATASGADETQYF
few	TRBV28	TRBJ2-7	-	TGTGCCAGCAGTTCCGGGACGGTAAGCTCCTACGAGCAGTACTTC	CASSSGTVSSYEQYF
-	TRBV11-2	TRBJ2-5	TRBD1	TGTGCCAGCAGTACCGGGACAGGAGGACTCCAACAAGAGACCCAGTACTTC	CASSTGTGGLQQETQYF
many	TRBV7-2	TRBJ1-2	TRBD1	TGTGCCAGCAGCTTGGGGGACAGGAATCCTTTTGGCTACACCTTC	CASSLGDRNPFGYTF
many	TRBV5-6	TRBJ1-4	TRBD1	TGTGCCAGCAGCTTGGAGCAGGACAGGGGGCAGATAGCTAATGAAAAACTGTTTTTT	CASSLEQDRGQIANEKLFF
many	TRBV7-9	TRBJ1-2	TRBD1	TGTGCCAGCAGCCGTTCGAACCCGGGACAGGAGTATGGCTACACCTTC	CASSRSNPGQEYGYTF
many	TRBV20-1	TRBJ2-7	TRBD1	TGCAGTGCTAGAGATCTACCCCTGGCAGGGGGCTACGAGCAGTACTTC	CSARDLPLAGGYEQYF
-	TRBV24-1	TRBJ1-6	-	TGTGCCACCGAACAGGAGAATCATAATTCACCCCTCCACTTT	CATEQENHNSPLHF
many	TRBV28	TRBJ1-5	-	TGTGCCAGCAGTCCCGACCTTGGGCCCCAGCATTTT	CASSPDLGPQHF
many	TRBV6-2/TRBV6-3	TRBJ2-5	TRBD1	TGTGCCAGCAGGAGACAGGGGCGGGAGACCCAGTACTTC	CASRRQGRETQYF
few	TRBV6-9	TRBJ2-5	TRBD1	TGCGCCAGCAGTGAGCGCAGGGGGCAAGAGACCCAGTACTTC	CASSERRGQETQYF
many	TRBV2	TRBJ2-2	-	TGTGCCAGCAGTAATGGACAGCCAACCGGGGAGCTGTTTTTT	CASSNGQPTGELFF
-	TRBV10-3	TRBJ2-1	-	TGTGCCATCGGGGACCGGAGCTCCTACAATGAGCAGTTCTTC	CAIGDRSSYNEQFF
-	TRBV6-2/TRBV6-3	TRBJ2-7	-	TGTGCCAGCAGTTACCCTTATCAGGCGCAGTACTTC	CASSYPYQAQYF
-	TRBV4-3	TRBJ2-7	TRBD1	TGCGCCAGCAGCCAAACTCTCTCGGGACAGACCTACGAGCAGTACTTC	CASSQTLSGQTYEQYF
many	TRBV12-3/TRBV12-4	TRBJ1-1	-	TGTGCCAGCAGCTTACGGAGGAACACTGAAGCTTTCTTT	CASSLRRNTEAFF
-	TRBV9	TRBJ2-1	-	TGTGCCAGCAGCGTAGCCGGGAGAGACAATGAGCAGTTCTTC	CASSVAGRDNEQFF
once	TRBV29-1	TRBJ2-1	-	TGCAGCGTTGAACTGAGGGGTGAGCAGTTCTTC	CSVELRGEQFF
many	TRBV13	TRBJ2-3	-	TGTGCCAGCAGTTATGCGGATACAGATACGCAGTATTTT	CASSYADTDTQYF
-	TRBV20-1	TRBJ2-1	-	TGCAGTGCTGGGGGGCTTAACAATGAGCAGTTCTTC	CSAGGLNNEQFF
-	TRBV9	TRBJ2-7	TRBD1	TGTGCCAGCAGCCCGACGACAGGGACCAATTACGAGCAGTACTTC	CASSPTTGTNYEQYF
many	TRBV30	TRBJ2-5	-	TGTGCCTGGAGTGTCCCGCGCGGATTCCAAGAGACCCAGTACTTC	CAWSVPRGFQETQYF
-	TRBV10-3	TRBJ1-1	TRBD1	TGTGCCATCAGTGAGTCGAAGACCCCCGGACAGGGGTCCATGAACACTGAAGCTTTCTTT	CAISESKTPGQGSMNTEAFF
few	TRBV6-2/TRBV6-3	TRBJ2-1	-	TGTGCCAGCAGTGAACGAGGAGAGCAGTTCTTC	CASSERGEQFF
-	TRBV29-1	TRBJ1-3	-	TGCAGCGTTTCACGGGCCCAAGGTACCATATATTTT	CSVSRAQGTIYF
many	TRBV27	TRBJ2-2	-	TGTGCCAGCTCCGACTGGAACACCGGGGAGCTGTTTTTT	CASSDWNTGELFF
few	TRBV19	TRBJ1-5	TRBD1	TGTGCCAGTAGTACCCGAAGAGGGGGCGTCCGCCTTGAGTTCGGCAATCAGCCCCAGCATTTT	CASSTRRGGVRLEFGNQPQHF
-	TRBV2	TRBJ1-5	-	TGTGCCAGCAGCACCGCCCGTCAGGACAGAAATTCTCAGCCCCAGCATTTT	CASSTARQDRNSQPQHF
many	TRBV18	TRBJ1-1	-	TGTGCCAGCTCACCCGTCATAGACCTTGAAGCTTTCTTT	CASSPVIDLEAFF
few	TRBV10-3	TRBJ1-1	-	TGTGCCATCAGTGAGTCAGTGGGAGGCCACATGAACACTGAAGCTTTCTTT	CAISESVGGHMNTEAFF
-	TRBV29-1	TRBJ2-3	-	TGCAGCGTTGTACAGGCAGACACAGATACGCAGTATTTT	CSVVQADTDTQYF
many	TRBV3-1	TRBJ1-2	-	TGTGCCAGCAGCCAGCCGGGAGGCGGTGGCTACACCTTC	CASSQPGGGGYTF
few	TRBV14	TRBJ2-1	TRBD2	TGTGCCAGCAGCCAGAGTCTAGCGGGAGGGCAGTTCTTC	CASSQSLAGGQFF
-	TRBV3-1	TRBJ1-1	TRBD1	TGTGCCAGCAGCTACGACAGGGGCGGAACTGAAGCTTTCTTT	CASSYDRGGTEAFF
many	TRBV11-2	TRBJ2-2	TRBD1	TGTGCCAGCAGCTTAGGGTTTGACAGGGGCTTAGGGGAGCTGTTTTTT	CASSLGFDRGLGELFF
many	TRBV28	TRBJ1-2	TRBD1	TGTGCCAGCAGGTTGGACAGGGGGACTGGCTACACCTTC	CASRLDRGTGYTF
-	TRBV9	TRBJ2-7	TRBD2	TGTGCCAGCAGCGTAGTTCCGGGAGGTCTTTACGAGCAGTACTTC	CASSVVPGGLYEQYF
many	TRBV27	TRBJ2-5	-	TGTGCCAGCAGGTCTTTTCTCCGAGAGGGAAAAGAGACCCAGTACTTC	CASRSFLREGKETQYF